A selection of T cell receptor beta chains follows, all from one sample in a study of T cell repertoires in cytomegalovirus infection. Their specific antigens are unknown. MiXCR was run by TCRdb on the reads, yielding one entry per CDR3 protein. The sample has more than 250,000 distinct CDR3 sequences; approximately 25% are singletons. Specimen: cultured PBMCs, collected from culture after CMV antigen stimulation. The receptors were sampled from a human donor in good health (CMV status not recorded). Some clones in this sample may be carry-over from other donors' samples. The CDR3 runs from the conserved cysteine through the conserved F or W. A D gene is named only where the DNA matches it firmly. Where a row states a size, it is once, few, many or the class of an expanded clone; other rows omit it.

abundance	v_gene	d_gene	j_gene	CDR3aa	CDR3nt
-	TRBV5-1	TRBD1	TRBJ2-1	CASSHGDRDGNEQFF	TGCGCCAGCAGCCATGGGGACAGGGATGGGAATGAGCAGTTCTTC
many	TRBV7-9	-	TRBJ1-1	CASSRTTVNTEAFF	TGTGCCAGCAGCCGTACGACAGTGAACACTGAAGCTTTCTTT
-	TRBV24-1	-	TRBJ2-3	CATSDSSQGGTDTQYF	TGTGCCACCAGTGATTCTTCGCAGGGAGGCACAGATACGCAGTATTTT
many	TRBV7-8	-	TRBJ2-3	CASSLNAGLVVLYF	TGTGCCAGCAGCTTAAACGCGGGACTGGTTGTCCTGTATTTT
few	TRBV11-3	-	TRBJ2-2	CASSLGPGLYGELFF	TGTGCCAGCAGCTTAGGCCCGGGACTGTACGGGGAGCTGTTTTTT
-	TRBV5-5	TRBD2	TRBJ2-2	CASSFATSGGLFTGELFF	TGTGCCAGCAGCTTCGCGACTAGCGGGGGACTTTTCACCGGGGAGCTGTTTTTT
-	TRBV11-2	TRBD2	TRBJ2-5	CASSRRTSEGETQYF	TGTGCCAGCAGCCGAAGGACTAGCGAGGGAGAGACCCAGTACTTC
many	TRBV7-6	-	TRBJ2-1	CASSPTEREYNEQFF	TGTGCCAGCAGCCCCACAGAACGGGAGTACAATGAGCAGTTCTTC
many	TRBV7-2	TRBD2	TRBJ2-1	CASRASGRGNNEQFF	TGTGCCAGCAGAGCTAGCGGGAGAGGAAACAATGAGCAGTTCTTC
-	TRBV19	TRBD2	TRBJ2-2	CASSRTSGFTGELFF	TGTGCCAGTAGTCGAACTAGCGGGTTCACCGGGGAGCTGTTTTTT
-	TRBV7-2	TRBD2	TRBJ2-2	CASSLLAGVTGELFF	TGTGCCAGCAGCCTTCTAGCGGGAGTTACCGGGGAGCTGTTTTTT
few	TRBV29-1	-	TRBJ1-2	CSVDSLFDGYTF	TGCAGCGTTGACAGCCTATTTGATGGCTACACCTTC
-	TRBV7-6	-	TRBJ2-5	CASSLGSSLTVETQYF	TGTGCCAGCAGCTTAGGCTCGTCCCTAACCGTGGAGACCCAGTACTTC
-	TRBV4-1	-	TRBJ2-3	CASSQDLAASTDTQYF	TGCGCCAGCAGCCAAGATTTAGCAGCTAGCACAGATACGCAGTATTTT
many	TRBV7-6	-	TRBJ2-3	CASSPRVADATDTQYF	TGTGCCAGCAGCCCTCGGGTAGCCGACGCGACAGATACGCAGTATTTT
many	TRBV28	TRBD1	TRBJ2-1	CASSGQGQGGNEQFF	TGTGCCAGCAGTGGACAGGGGCAGGGTGGGAATGAGCAGTTCTTC
-	TRBV6-5	-	TRBJ2-7	CASSYSQGGWYEQYF	TGTGCCAGCAGTTACTCACAGGGTGGGTGGTACGAGCAGTACTTC
many	TRBV7-2	-	TRBJ1-4	CASSLNVYGKLFF	TGTGCCAGCAGCTTAAACGTGTATGGAAAACTGTTTTTT
-	TRBV19	TRBD2	TRBJ2-2	CASSIIGTSGRHTGELFF	TGTGCCAGTAGTATAATAGGGACTAGCGGGAGGCACACCGGGGAGCTGTTTTTT
-	TRBV3-1	-	TRBJ2-1	CASSQVQVSYNEQFF	TGTGCCAGCAGCCAAGTGCAGGTCTCCTACAATGAGCAGTTCTTC
many	TRBV7-2	-	TRBJ1-1	CASSLASGRLAEAFF	TGTGCCAGCAGCTTAGCGTCAGGGCGGCTAGCTGAAGCTTTCTTT
many	TRBV7-8	TRBD2	TRBJ2-3	CASSFQLAGGPDTQYF	TGTGCCAGCAGCTTTCAACTAGCGGGAGGGCCAGATACGCAGTATTTT
many	TRBV7-2	-	TRBJ2-3	CASRLRQSTDTQYF	TGTGCCAGCAGACTTAGACAAAGCACAGATACGCAGTATTTT
-	TRBV9	-	TRBJ2-2	CASSVEVYANTGELFF	TGTGCCAGCAGCGTAGAAGTATACGCGAACACCGGGGAGCTGTTTTTT
-	TRBV5-4	TRBD2	TRBJ2-1	CASSLGTSGRNTDEQFF	TGTGCCAGCAGCTTGGGAACAAGCGGGAGAAATACGGATGAGCAGTTCTTC
-	TRBV2	-	TRBJ1-1	CASSDAGTEAFF	TGTGCCAGCAGTGACGCGGGCACTGAAGCTTTCTTT
-	TRBV4-1	-	TRBJ2-3	CASSQGLGPDTQYF	TGCGCCAGCAGCCAGGGGCTGGGCCCAGATACGCAGTATTTT
-	TRBV11-2	TRBD2	TRBJ2-1	CASSLGTSGIQYNEQFF	TGTGCCAGCAGCTTAGGGACTAGCGGGATACAATACAATGAGCAGTTCTTC
few	TRBV6-2/TRBV6-3	TRBD2	TRBJ2-1	CASSTSENVNEQFF	TGTGCCAGCAGTACTAGCGAAAACGTCAATGAGCAGTTCTTC
-	TRBV7-2	-	TRBJ1-6	CASSPRGSDSPLHF	TGTGCCAGCAGCCCCCGGGGGAGCGATTCACCCCTCCACTTT
many	TRBV7-2	-	TRBJ2-3	CASSPNRLVGTDTQYF	TGTGCCAGCAGCCCTAACCGATTAGTGGGCACAGATACGCAGTATTTT
many	TRBV7-2	TRBD1	TRBJ2-6	CASSPQTGGLDSGANVLTF	TGTGCCAGCAGCCCTCAGACAGGGGGCCTGGACTCTGGGGCCAACGTCCTGACTTTC